A selection of T cell receptor beta chains follows, all from one sample in a study of T cell responses to AZD1222 COVID-19 vaccine. The assay was immunoSEQ multiplex PCR, and TCRdb's table has in-frame clones only and misses some. The data show some 70,000 clones, over 70% seen once. Source: peripheral blood, taken 28 days after the second AZD1222 dose. Every receptor here comes from an adult who received the AZD1222 COVID-19 vaccine. Both conserved end residues are trimmed from each CDR3.

v_call	cdr3_aa
TRBV18	ASSPYFQGNTGELF
TRBV6-6	ASSYSQAIRDGYT
TRBV6-6	ASTGTGARWLF
TRBV9	ASSVLLAGGYETQY
TRBV6-2/TRBV6-3	ASSLPGGGSYNSPLH
TRBV21-1	ASSMFLGRSSPLH
TRBV28	ASSLLGDRDNQPQH
TRBV29-1	SGSSGQETQY
TRBV3-1/TRBV3-2	ASSQDPLTRGGQETQY
TRBV19	ASRQGGDTEAF
TRBV3-1/TRBV3-2	ASSLRGPSTDTQY
TRBV12-3/TRBV12-4	ASSLSLEKLF
TRBV6-2/TRBV6-3	ASSYTGQGTVQY
TRBV5-1	ASSYIGGRNSPLH
TRBV27	ASSFAGGSIDTEAF
TRBV6-4	ASSRGDTDTQY
TRBV2	ATDRTGGGGEKLF
TRBV2	ASSEERWQGAKAF
TRBV7-2	ASSFMGGGKETQY
TRBV5-1	ASSGRASGGYNEQL
TRBV9	ASSVASPQAGNTIY
TRBV18	ASSPPFSIGSYNEQF
TRBV7-9	ASSSLDGELF
TRBV7-3	ASSSKDSTEAF
TRBV5-1	ASSSTYEQY
TRBV19	ASSIGGRNTEAF
TRBV3-1/TRBV3-2	ASSFNVDNSPLH
TRBV6-2/TRBV6-3	ASNPDLGEQY
TRBV18	ASSRWEQETQY
TRBV19	ASSGGPGSLSGANVLT
TRBV27	ASSQTSRTVQPPSYGYT
TRBV5-5	ASSKETGVSGNTIY
TRBV3-1/TRBV3-2	ASRPSTQGGYGYT
TRBV4-3	ASSQDRGRDEQY
TRBV6-1	ASSADFRTFDYGYT
TRBV18	ASSPPPGFNYGYT
TRBV3-1/TRBV3-2	ASSQAWGVTNTGELF
TRBV12-5	ASGLLVGGRGGYT
TRBV5-4	ASSYSSGAPEAF
TRBV27	ASSSKAQPRTSYEQY
TRBV3-1/TRBV3-2	ASSQGRSYNSPLH
TRBV6-2/TRBV6-3	ASSSTGGQIDGYT
TRBV6-5	ASSPGGPNTDTQY
TRBV28	ASSANGQGVYGYT